A selection of T cell receptor beta chains follows, all from one sample in a study of cytomegalovirus exposure and HLA in healthy donors. TCRdb's copy holds only in-frame clones and misses some; the assay was immunoSEQ multiplex PCR. Of 80,000 to 100,000 clones detected, more than 60% appear once; the ten largest clones hold 9.5% to 12%. Sequenced input: PBMCs. These receptor sequences come from a young man in good health and CMV-seropositive. The CDR3 runs from the conserved cysteine through the conserved F or W. The D gene is left open where the match is weak. Rows may omit the clone size; those that give it use once, few, many or a size class.

V gene	D gene	clone size	J gene	CDR3 protein	CDR3 DNA
TRBV10-3	TRBD2	once	TRBJ2-3	CAIGTSGGASTDTQYF	TGTGCCATCGGGACTAGCGGGGGGGCCAGCACAGATACGCAGTATTTT
TRBV15	TRBD1	.	TRBJ1-4	CATSRDRGIEKLFF	TGTGCCACCAGCAGAGACAGGGGGATTGAAAAACTGTTTTTT
TRBV9	TRBD2	.	TRBJ2-2	CASSPSSQRGPYTGELFF	TGTGCCAGCAGCCCTTCCTCCCAGCGGGGACCCTACACCGGGGAGCTGTTTTTT
TRBV28	.	once	TRBJ2-7	CASSFRDTSYEQYF	TGTGCCAGCAGTTTCCGGGACACATCCTACGAGCAGTACTTC
TRBV9	.	.	TRBJ1-1	CASSSDSHTEAFF	TGTGCCAGCAGCTCCGACAGCCACACTGAAGCTTTCTTT
TRBV28	TRBD1	.	TRBJ1-2	CASRVPDRNYGYTF	TGTGCCAGCAGAGTCCCGGACAGGAATTATGGCTACACCTTC
TRBV5-1	TRBD1	.	TRBJ1-2	CASSSRTGYDGYTF	TGCGCCAGCAGCTCCAGGACAGGGTATGACGGCTACACCTTC
TRBV30	TRBD1	.	TRBJ1-1	CAWRGSGQTEAFF	TGTGCCTGGAGGGGATCGGGACAGACTGAAGCTTTCTTT
TRBV4-1	.	few	TRBJ1-1	CASSQVSAGAKTEAFF	TGCGCCAGCAGCCAAGTGTCGGCGGGGGCGAAGACTGAAGCTTTCTTT
TRBV27	.	.	TRBJ1-5	CASYNQPQHF	TGTGCCAGCTACAATCAGCCCCAGCATTTT
TRBV5-1	.	.	TRBJ1-1	CASSSSRGTEAFF	TGCGCCAGCAGCTCTTCGAGGGGGACTGAAGCTTTCTTT
TRBV6-6	TRBD2	.	TRBJ2-3	CASSPGLAVSTDTQYF	TGTGCCAGCAGCCCGGGACTAGCAGTTAGCACAGATACGCAGTATTTT
TRBV6-5	.	.	TRBJ2-2	CASSYSGQNTGELFF	TGTGCCAGCAGTTACTCGGGACAGAACACCGGGGAGCTGTTTTTT
TRBV18	.	.	TRBJ1-4	CASSPTTGEKLFF	TGTGCCAGCTCACCCACTACAGGGGAAAAACTGTTTTTT
TRBV4-1	TRBD1	.	TRBJ2-7	CASSLSQGALNEQYF	TGCGCCAGCAGCCTATCGCAGGGGGCTCTAAACGAGCAGTACTTC
TRBV5-1	TRBD2	.	TRBJ2-3	CASSPGGVGSTDTQYF	TGCGCCAGCAGCCCGGGGGGGGTCGGTAGCACAGATACGCAGTATTTT
TRBV7-2	TRBD1	few	TRBJ2-2	CASSRDSANTGELFF	TGTGCCAGCAGCCGGGACAGCGCGAACACCGGGGAGCTGTTTTTT
TRBV28	.	few	TRBJ1-5	CASREGSQPQHF	TGTGCCAGCAGAGAAGGTAGCCAGCCCCAGCATTTT
TRBV6-6	.	once	TRBJ2-7	CASSYFLSSPGNEQYF	TGTGCCAGCAGTTACTTTCTCAGCAGTCCAGGAAACGAGCAGTACTTC
TRBV19	TRBD1	.	TRBJ1-1	CASSIRDRDEAFF	TGTGCCAGTAGTATCCGCGACAGGGATGAAGCTTTCTTT
TRBV27	.	.	TRBJ1-1	CASSFAGNTEAFF	TGTGCCAGCAGTTTCGCGGGGAACACTGAAGCTTTCTTT